This is a list of T cell receptor beta chains from one sample in a study of beta chain features in type 1 diabetes. The repertoire was sequenced with immunoSEQ multiplex PCR; TCRdb's copy has only in-frame clones and lacks some. The sample records hundreds of thousands of clones, around 15% being singletons. The sample comprised naive CD4+ T cells from blood. These receptor sequences come from a man aged 18 to 29 with type 1 diabetes. The CDR3 runs from the conserved cysteine through the conserved F or W. D genes are given only for firm matches. Expanded clones are given a class, and other clones once, few, many or no size at all.

TRBV30,few,TRBJ2-3,TRBD2,CAWTTLAGDTQYF,TGTGCCTGGACCACACTAGCGGGAGATACGCAGTATTTT
TRBV30,few,TRBJ1-1,TRBD1,CAWSPRDRDKMNTEAFF,TGTGCCTGGAGTCCTAGGGACAGGGATAAGATGAACACTGAAGCTTTCTTT
TRBV14,few,TRBJ2-2,TRBD1,CASSRQTGGRTGELFF,TGTGCCAGCAGCCGACAGACAGGGGGCAGGACCGGGGAGCTGTTTTTT
TRBV28,few,TRBJ2-5,NA,CASSGTERWETQYF,TGTGCCAGCAGTGGAACCGAGCGGTGGGAGACCCAGTACTTC
TRBV28,NA,TRBJ1-2,TRBD1,CASTGGGTGDYGYTF,TGTGCCAGCACCGGCGGTGGGACAGGGGACTATGGCTACACCTTC
TRBV5-1,NA,TRBJ2-2,NA,CASSSISRGRGTGELFF,TGCGCCAGCAGCTCGATCTCGCGGGGTCGCGGCACCGGGGAGCTGTTTTTT
TRBV20-1,NA,TRBJ2-7,NA,CSASQGYEQYF,TGCAGTGCTAGCCAGGGGTACGAGCAGTACTTC
TRBV7-2,NA,TRBJ2-5,NA,CASSSFGFQETQYF,TGTGCCAGCAGCTCCTTCGGGTTCCAAGAGACCCAGTACTTC
TRBV27,NA,TRBJ2-5,NA,CASSPNTEETQYF,TGTGCCAGCAGCCCCAATACTGAAGAGACCCAGTACTTC
TRBV4-3,NA,TRBJ1-1,NA,CASSQVLWTWDTEAFF,TGCGCCAGCAGCCAAGTTCTGTGGACATGGGACACTGAAGCTTTCTTT
TRBV6-5,few,TRBJ1-2,NA,CASSPRVPLDYGYTF,TGTGCCAGCAGTCCCAGGGTCCCTCTAGACTATGGCTACACCTTC
TRBV9,NA,TRBJ1-2,TRBD1,CASSPGQGNYGYTF,TGTGCCAGCAGCCCTGGACAGGGAAACTATGGCTACACCTTC
TRBV5-1,few,TRBJ2-5,NA,CASSFLSSKETQYF,TGCGCCAGCAGCTTTTTGAGTTCCAAAGAGACCCAGTACTTC
TRBV5-6,NA,TRBJ1-6,NA,CASSFRGTGGNSPLHF,TGTGCCAGCAGCTTTCGGGGGACTGGAGGTAATTCACCCCTCCACTTT
TRBV4-1,NA,TRBJ2-1,TRBD1,CASSQPPGQIIYNEQFF,TGCGCCAGCAGCCAACCTCCGGGACAGATCATCTACAATGAGCAGTTCTTC
TRBV6-5,few,TRBJ1-1,NA,CASSYPVTEAFF,TGTGCCAGCAGTTACCCGGTCACTGAAGCTTTCTTT
TRBV2,NA,TRBJ1-2,NA,CASSPERANGYTF,TGTGCCAGCAGTCCAGAGAGGGCCAATGGCTACACCTTC
TRBV29-1,NA,TRBJ1-3,NA,CSVGQSLGNTIYF,TGCAGCGTTGGGCAGTCCTTAGGAAACACCATATATTTT
TRBV30,NA,TRBJ1-5,NA,CAWGPLAGQPQHF,TGTGCCTGGGGTCCTCTAGCAGGTCAGCCCCAGCATTTT
TRBV7-9,few,TRBJ1-6,NA,CASSLSSVGNSPLHF,TGTGCCAGCAGCTTATCGTCGGTCGGGAATTCACCCCTCCACTTT
TRBV30,few,TRBJ2-2,TRBD2,CACRLAGGPGELFF,TGTGCCTGTAGACTAGCGGGAGGACCCGGGGAGCTGTTTTTT
TRBV2,NA,TRBJ1-4,NA,CASKGQLNEKLFF,TGTGCCAGTAAGGGGCAGCTTAATGAAAAACTGTTTTTT
TRBV7-8,few,TRBJ1-5,NA,CASSFSTVHQPQHF,TGTGCCAGCAGCTTTTCTACAGTTCATCAGCCCCAGCATTTT
TRBV5-1,NA,TRBJ1-2,NA,CASSFWTGSGGYTF,TGCGCCAGCAGCTTTTGGACGGGATCTGGTGGCTACACCTTC
TRBV7-9,few,TRBJ1-1,NA,CASSVQTNTEAFF,TGTGCCAGCAGTGTACAGACGAACACTGAAGCTTTCTTT
TRBV30,few,TRBJ1-1,NA,CAWKPGTRVNTEAFF,TGTGCCTGGAAGCCGGGAACAAGGGTGAACACTGAAGCTTTCTTT
TRBV11-3,NA,TRBJ2-2,NA,CASSLLIGDWSGELFF,TGTGCCAGCAGCTTACTCATCGGGGATTGGTCCGGGGAGCTGTTTTTT
TRBV4-1,NA,TRBJ2-6,NA,CASSLTPGANVLTF,TGCGCCAGCAGCCTCACCCCCGGGGCCAACGTCCTGACTTTC
TRBV30,NA,TRBJ2-7,NA,CAWSRAYEQYF,TGTGCCTGGAGCAGAGCCTACGAGCAGTACTTC
TRBV7-2,NA,TRBJ2-5,NA,CASSSPGRETQYF,TGTGCCAGCAGCTCTCCAGGACGGGAGACCCAGTACTTC
TRBV10-2,few,TRBJ2-7,TRBD1,CASSTGQTLDEQYF,TGCGCCAGCAGTACGGGACAGACCCTAGACGAGCAGTACTTC
TRBV18,NA,TRBJ1-2,TRBD1,CASSTSEGGSGYTF,TGTGCCAGCTCAACTTCCGAAGGGGGCAGTGGCTACACCTTC
TRBV30,NA,TRBJ2-7,NA,CAWSVTPTSTGSGPVEQYF,TGTGCCTGGAGTGTAACCCCAACCAGCACAGGGTCCGGGCCTGTCGAGCAGTACTTC
TRBV6-6,NA,TRBJ2-1,NA,CASSPDSPSYNEQFF,TGTGCCAGCAGTCCCGACAGTCCATCCTACAATGAGCAGTTCTTC
TRBV28,few,TRBJ2-3,NA,CASRLSGGRTDTQYF,TGTGCCAGCAGACTATCAGGGGGGCGCACAGATACGCAGTATTTT
TRBV28,few,TRBJ2-7,NA,CASSSPGQDYEQYF,TGTGCCAGCAGTTCACCGGGACAAGACTACGAGCAGTACTTC
TRBV30,NA,TRBJ2-1,TRBD1,CAWSRGGRISYEQFF,TGTGCCTGGAGTCGAGGGGGCCGAATTTCCTATGAGCAGTTCTTC